This T cell receptor beta chain was documented in a study of molecular identifiers for immune sequencing clone quantification. Many counts were recorded for this clonotype. The antigen remains unidentified. TCRdb re-called the PCR reads through MiXCR, storing one row per CDR3 protein. The profile shows approximately 97,000 distinct CDR3 sequences, approximately 25% of them singletons. Overall study results and limits: Over 97% of CMV-specific effector molecules, but under 1% of naive ones, were in clones above 20 copies.

Naive CD8 T cells were sorted, and the gate applied was CD8+CD4-CCR7+CD45RA+. Germline CDR1 and CDR2: MNHEY and SMNVEV (reference sequence). This CDR3 contains 13 residues. V dropped 6 bases and J dropped 4 bases, with 12 bases sitting between them. V is TRBV27 and J is TRBJ1-1; D might be TRBD1 (6 bases). The source of this sequence is a human donor in good health. Some libraries in this study had Jurkat cell RNA spiked in. What was sequenced was naive CD8+ T cells from blood, with Jurkat cell RNA spiked in. Subset defined: FACS-sorted CD8+CD4-CCR7+CD45RA+ naive T cells. This CDR3 reads CASRDRGSTEAFF. As DNA, the CDR3 is TGTGCCAGCAGGGACAGAGGTTCCACTGAAGCTTTCTTT.